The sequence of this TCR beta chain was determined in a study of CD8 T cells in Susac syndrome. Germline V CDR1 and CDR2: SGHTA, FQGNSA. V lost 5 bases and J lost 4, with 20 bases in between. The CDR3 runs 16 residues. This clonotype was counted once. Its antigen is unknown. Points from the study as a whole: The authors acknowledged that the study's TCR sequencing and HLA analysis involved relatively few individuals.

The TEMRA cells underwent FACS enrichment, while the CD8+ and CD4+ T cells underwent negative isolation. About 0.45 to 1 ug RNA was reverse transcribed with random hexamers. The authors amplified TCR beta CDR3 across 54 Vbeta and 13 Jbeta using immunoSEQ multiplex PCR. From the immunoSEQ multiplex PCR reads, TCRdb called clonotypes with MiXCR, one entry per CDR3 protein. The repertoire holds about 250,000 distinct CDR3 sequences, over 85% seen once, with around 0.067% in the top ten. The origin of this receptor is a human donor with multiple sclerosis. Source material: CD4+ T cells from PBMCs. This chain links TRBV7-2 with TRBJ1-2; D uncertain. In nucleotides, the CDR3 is TGTGCCAGCAGCCCGCTCCCAAGACAAATAACCTATGGCTACACCTTC. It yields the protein CASSPLPRQITYGYTF.